This T cell receptor beta chain was retrieved from a study of CD8 T cells in ankylosing spondylitis. Broader study findings: Disease-linked clones reportedly concentrated significantly in matched ankylosing spondylitis synovial fluid. Ankylosing spondylitis blood seemed to carry a telltale TCR beta motif made of several highly homologous variants.

Worth noting for this clonotype: The antigen is undetermined.

Researchers built TCR beta libraries using quantitative 5'-RACE with molecular barcodes. TCRdb ran MiXCR on the 5' RACE reads and lists one entry per CDR3 protein. The data show over 25,000 distinct CDR3 sequences, with 14% seen just once and about a third held by the top ten. The receptor comes from a male donor with ankylosing spondylitis or in good health (not recorded which). The sample comprised blood.

For the CDR3, the DNA is TGCGCCAGCAGCCCCAAGACAGGGGGCGCGGGTGGCTACACCTTC. Translated, it gives CASSPKTGGAGGYTF. The chain carries TRBV4-3 and TRBJ1-2, with 10 bases that match TRBD1. The CDR3 is 15 residues long. Looked up from germline, CDR1 is LGHNA and CDR2 is YSLEER. J gave up 7 bases and V 4 bases, and 9 bases lay outside the gene matches.